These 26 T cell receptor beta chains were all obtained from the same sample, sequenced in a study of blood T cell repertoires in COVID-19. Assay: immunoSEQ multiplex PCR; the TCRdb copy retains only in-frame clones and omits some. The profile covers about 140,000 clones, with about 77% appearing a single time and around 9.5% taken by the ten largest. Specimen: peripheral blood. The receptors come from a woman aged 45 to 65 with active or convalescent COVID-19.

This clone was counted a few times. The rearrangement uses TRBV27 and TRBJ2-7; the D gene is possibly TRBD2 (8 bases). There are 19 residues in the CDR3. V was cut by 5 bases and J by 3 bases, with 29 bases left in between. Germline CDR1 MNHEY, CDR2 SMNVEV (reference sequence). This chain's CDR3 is CASSPYDRASGLTFYEQYF. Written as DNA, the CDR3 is TGTGCCAGCAGTCCCTATGACAGGGCTAGCGGGCTTACCTTCTACGAGCAGTACTTC.

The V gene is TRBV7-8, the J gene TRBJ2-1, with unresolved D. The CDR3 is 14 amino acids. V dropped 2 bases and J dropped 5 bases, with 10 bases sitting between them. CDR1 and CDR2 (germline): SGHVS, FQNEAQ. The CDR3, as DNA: TGTGCCAGCAGCTTACTCCGAAGAGACAATGAGCAGTTCTTC. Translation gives CASSLLRRDNEQFF.

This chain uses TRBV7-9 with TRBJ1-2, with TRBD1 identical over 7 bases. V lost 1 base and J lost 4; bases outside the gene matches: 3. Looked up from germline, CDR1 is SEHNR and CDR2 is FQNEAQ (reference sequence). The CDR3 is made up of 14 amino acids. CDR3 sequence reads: CASSLEGGGYGYTF. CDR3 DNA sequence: TGTGCCAGCAGCTTAGAAGGGGGCGGCTATGGCTACACCTTC.

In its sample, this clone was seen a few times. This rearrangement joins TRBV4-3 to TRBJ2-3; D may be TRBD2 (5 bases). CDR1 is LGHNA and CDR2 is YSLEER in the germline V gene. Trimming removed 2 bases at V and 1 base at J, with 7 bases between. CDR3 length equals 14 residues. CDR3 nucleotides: TGCGCCAGCAGCCAACACGGGGGCACAGATACGCAGTATTTT. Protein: CASSQHGGTDTQYF.

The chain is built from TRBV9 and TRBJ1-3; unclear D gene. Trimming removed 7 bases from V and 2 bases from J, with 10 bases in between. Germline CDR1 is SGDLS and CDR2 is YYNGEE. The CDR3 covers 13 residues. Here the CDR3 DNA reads TGTGCCAGCTCTAATGCTCCTGGAAACACCATATATTTT. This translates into CASSNAPGNTIYF.

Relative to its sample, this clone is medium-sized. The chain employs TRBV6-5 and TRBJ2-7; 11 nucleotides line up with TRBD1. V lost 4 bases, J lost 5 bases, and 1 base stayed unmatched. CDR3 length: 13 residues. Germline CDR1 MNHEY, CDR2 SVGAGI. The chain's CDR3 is CASSWGQGDEQYF. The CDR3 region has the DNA TGTGCCAGCAGTTGGGGACAGGGGGACGAGCAGTACTTC.

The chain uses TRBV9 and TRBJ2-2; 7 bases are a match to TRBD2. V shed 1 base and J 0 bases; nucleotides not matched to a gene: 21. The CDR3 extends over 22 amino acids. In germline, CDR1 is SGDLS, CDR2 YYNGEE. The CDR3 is CASSVSPKSGLAERPNTGELFF. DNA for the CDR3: TGTGCCAGCAGCGTATCACCCAAGTCCGGGCTAGCGGAACGACCGAACACCGGGGAGCTGTTTTTT.

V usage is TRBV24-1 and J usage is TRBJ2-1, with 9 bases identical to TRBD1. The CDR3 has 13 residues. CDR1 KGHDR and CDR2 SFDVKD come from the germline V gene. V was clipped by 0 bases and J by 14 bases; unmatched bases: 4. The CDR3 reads CATSDLGRTGEFF. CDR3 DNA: TGTGCCACCAGTGATTTGGGTAGGACAGGGGAGTTCTTC.

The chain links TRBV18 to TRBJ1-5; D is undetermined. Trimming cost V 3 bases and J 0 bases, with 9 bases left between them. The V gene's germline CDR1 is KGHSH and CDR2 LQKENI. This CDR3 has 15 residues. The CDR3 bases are TGTGCCAGCTCACCGGAGTTGGTTAGCAATCAGCCCCAGCATTTT. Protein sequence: CASSPELVSNQPQHF.

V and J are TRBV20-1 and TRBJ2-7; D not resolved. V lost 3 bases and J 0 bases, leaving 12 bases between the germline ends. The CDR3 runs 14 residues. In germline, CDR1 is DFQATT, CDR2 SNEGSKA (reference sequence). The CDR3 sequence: CSASKPQASYEQYF. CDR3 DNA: TGCAGTGCTAGTAAGCCCCAAGCCTCCTACGAGCAGTACTTC.

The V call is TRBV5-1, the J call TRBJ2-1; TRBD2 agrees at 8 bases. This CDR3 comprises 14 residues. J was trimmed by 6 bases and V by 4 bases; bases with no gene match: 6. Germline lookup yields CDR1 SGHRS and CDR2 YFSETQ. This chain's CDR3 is CASSGAGEANEQFF. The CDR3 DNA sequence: TGCGCCAGCAGCGGAGCGGGAGAGGCCAATGAGCAGTTCTTC.

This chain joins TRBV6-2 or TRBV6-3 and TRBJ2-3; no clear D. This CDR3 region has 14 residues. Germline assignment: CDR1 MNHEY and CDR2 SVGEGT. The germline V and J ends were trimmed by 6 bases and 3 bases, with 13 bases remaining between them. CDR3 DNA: TGTGCCAGCAGCTCCCCGAGGAGAACAGATACGCAGTATTTT. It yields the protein CASSSPRRTDTQYF.

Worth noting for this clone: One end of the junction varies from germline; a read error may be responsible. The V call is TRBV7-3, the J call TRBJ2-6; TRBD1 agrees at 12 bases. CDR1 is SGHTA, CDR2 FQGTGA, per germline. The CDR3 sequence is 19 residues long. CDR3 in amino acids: CASSLRGTGGLAGANVLTF. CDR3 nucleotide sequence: TGTGCCAGCAGTTTAAGGGGGACAGGGGGCTTGGCTGGGGCCAACGTCCTGACTTTC.

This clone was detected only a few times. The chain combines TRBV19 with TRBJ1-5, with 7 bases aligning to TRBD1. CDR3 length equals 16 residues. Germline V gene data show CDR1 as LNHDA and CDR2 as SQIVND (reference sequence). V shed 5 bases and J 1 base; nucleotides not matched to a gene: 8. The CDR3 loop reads CASSQHKGASNQPQHF. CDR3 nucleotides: TGTGCCAGTAGTCAGCATAAGGGGGCGAGCAATCAGCCCCAGCATTTT.

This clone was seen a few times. For the CDR3, the DNA is TGTGCCAGCAGTTCTTACAGGGACATGGGCCAAGAGACCCAGTACTTC. Translated: CASSSYRDMGQETQYF. This chain uses TRBV28 with TRBJ2-5, with TRBD1 as a possible D gene (6 bases). The CDR3 spans 16 residues. CDR1 MDHEN and CDR2 SYDVKM come from the germline V gene. V gave up 4 bases and J gave up 1 base, with 16 bases separating them. Full variable domain (remainder filled in from reference TRBV28 and TRBJ2-5): DVKVTQSSRYLVKRTGEKVFLECVQDMDHENMFWYRQDPGLGLRLIYFSYDVKMKEKGDIPEGYSVSREKKERFSLILESASTNQTSMYLCASSSYRDMGQETQYFGPGTRLLVL.

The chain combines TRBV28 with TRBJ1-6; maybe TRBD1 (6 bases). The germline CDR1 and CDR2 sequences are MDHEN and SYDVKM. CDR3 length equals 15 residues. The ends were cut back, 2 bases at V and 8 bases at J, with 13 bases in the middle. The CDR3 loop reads CASSLPGQLDSPLHF. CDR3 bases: TGTGCCAGCAGTTTACCCGGACAGCTTGATTCACCCCTCCACTTT.

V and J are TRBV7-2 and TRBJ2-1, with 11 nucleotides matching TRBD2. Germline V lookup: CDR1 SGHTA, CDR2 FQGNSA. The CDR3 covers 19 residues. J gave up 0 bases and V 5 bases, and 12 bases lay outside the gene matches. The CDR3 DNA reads TGTGCCAGCAGCCGCTGGCTCGGGACTAGCGGAAACTCCTACAATGAGCAGTTCTTC. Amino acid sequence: CASSRWLGTSGNSYNEQFF. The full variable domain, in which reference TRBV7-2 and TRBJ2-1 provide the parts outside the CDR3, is GAGVSQSPSNKVTEKGKDVELRCDPISGHTALYWYRQSLGQGLEFLIYFQGNSAPDKSGLPSDRFSAERTGGSVSTLTIQRTQQEDSAVYLCASSRWLGTSGNSYNEQFFGPGTRLTVL.

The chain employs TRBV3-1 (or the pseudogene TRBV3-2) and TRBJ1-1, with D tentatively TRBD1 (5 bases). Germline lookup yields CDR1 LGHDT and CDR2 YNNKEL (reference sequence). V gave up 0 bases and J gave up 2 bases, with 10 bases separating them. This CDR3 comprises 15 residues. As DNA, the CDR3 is TGTGCCAGCAGCCAAGAAGTAGGGGCCAACACTGAAGCTTTCTTT. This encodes CASSQEVGANTEAFF.

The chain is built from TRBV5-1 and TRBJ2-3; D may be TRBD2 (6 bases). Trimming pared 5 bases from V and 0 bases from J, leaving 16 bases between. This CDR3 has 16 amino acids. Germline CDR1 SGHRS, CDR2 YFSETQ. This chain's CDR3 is CASSLASVASTDTQYF. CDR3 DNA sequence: TGCGCCAGCAGTTTAGCTAGCGTAGCTAGCACAGATACGCAGTATTTT.

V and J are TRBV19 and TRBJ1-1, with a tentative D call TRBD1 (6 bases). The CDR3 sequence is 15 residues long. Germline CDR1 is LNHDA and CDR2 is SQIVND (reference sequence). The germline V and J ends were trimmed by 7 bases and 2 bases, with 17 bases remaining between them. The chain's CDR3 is CASKRAGEGNTEAFF. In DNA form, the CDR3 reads TGTGCCAGTAAGAGGGCAGGGGAGGGTAACACTGAAGCTTTCTTT.

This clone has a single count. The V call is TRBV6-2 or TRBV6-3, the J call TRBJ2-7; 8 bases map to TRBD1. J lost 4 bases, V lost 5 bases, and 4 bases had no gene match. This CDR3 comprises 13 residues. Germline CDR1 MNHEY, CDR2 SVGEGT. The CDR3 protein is CASSKGQAYEQYF. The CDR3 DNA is TGTGCCAGCAGTAAGGGACAGGCTTACGAGCAGTACTTC.

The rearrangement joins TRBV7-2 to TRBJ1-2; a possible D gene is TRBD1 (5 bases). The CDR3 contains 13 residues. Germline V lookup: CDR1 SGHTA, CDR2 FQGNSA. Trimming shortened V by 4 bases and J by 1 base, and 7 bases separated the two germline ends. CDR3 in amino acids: CASSSRVNYGYTF. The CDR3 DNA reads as TGTGCCAGCAGCTCCAGGGTTAACTATGGCTACACCTTC.

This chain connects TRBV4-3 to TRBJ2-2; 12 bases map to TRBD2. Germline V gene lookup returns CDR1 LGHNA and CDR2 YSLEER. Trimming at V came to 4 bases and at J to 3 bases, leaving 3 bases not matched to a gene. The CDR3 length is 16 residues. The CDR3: CASSPRLAGDTGELFF. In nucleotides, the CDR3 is TGCGCCAGCAGCCCGAGACTAGCGGGAGACACCGGGGAGCTGTTTTTT.

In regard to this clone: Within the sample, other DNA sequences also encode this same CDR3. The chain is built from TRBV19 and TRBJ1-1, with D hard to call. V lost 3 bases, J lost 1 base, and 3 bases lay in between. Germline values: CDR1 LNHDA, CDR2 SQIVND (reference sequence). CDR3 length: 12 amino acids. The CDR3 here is CASSIRNTEAFF. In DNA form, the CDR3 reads TGTGCCAGTAGTATCAGGAACACTGAAGCTTTCTTT. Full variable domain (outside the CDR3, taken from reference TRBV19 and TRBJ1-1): DGGITQSPKYLFRKEGQNVTLSCEQNLNHDAMYWYRQDPGQGLRLIYYSQIVNDFQKGDIAEGYSVSREKKESFPLTVTSAQKNPTAFYLCASSIRNTEAFFGQGTRLTVV.

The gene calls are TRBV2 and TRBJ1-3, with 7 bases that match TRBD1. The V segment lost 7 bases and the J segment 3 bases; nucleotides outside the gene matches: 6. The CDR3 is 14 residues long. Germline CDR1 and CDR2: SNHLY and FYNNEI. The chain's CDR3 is CASTMTGSGNTIYF. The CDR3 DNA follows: TGTGCCAGCACCATGACAGGGAGTGGAAACACCATATATTTT.

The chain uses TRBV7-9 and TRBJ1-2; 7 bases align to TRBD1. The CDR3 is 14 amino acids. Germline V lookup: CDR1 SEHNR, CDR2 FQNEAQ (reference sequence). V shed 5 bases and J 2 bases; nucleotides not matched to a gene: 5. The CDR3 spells CASSIQGRNYGYTF. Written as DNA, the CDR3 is TGTGCCAGCAGCATACAGGGGCGAAACTATGGCTACACCTTC.